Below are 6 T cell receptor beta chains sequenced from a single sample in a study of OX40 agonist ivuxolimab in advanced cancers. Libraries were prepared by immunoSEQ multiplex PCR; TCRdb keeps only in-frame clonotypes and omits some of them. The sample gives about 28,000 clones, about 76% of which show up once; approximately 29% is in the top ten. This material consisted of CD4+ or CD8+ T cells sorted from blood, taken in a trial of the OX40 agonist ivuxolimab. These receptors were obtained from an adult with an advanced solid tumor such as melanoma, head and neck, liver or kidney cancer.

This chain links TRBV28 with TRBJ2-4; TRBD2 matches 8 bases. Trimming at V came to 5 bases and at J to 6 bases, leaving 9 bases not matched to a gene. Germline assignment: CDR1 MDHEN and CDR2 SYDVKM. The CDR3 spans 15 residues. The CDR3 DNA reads TGTGCCAGCAGTAATAGCGGGATTGCCGGAAACATTCAGTACTTC. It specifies CASSNSGIAGNIQYF. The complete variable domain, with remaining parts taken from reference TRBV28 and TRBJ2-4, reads DVKVTQSSRYLVKRTGEKVFLECVQDMDHENMFWYRQDPGLGLRLIYFSYDVKMKEKGDIPEGYSVSREKKERFSLILESASTNQTSMYLCASSNSGIAGNIQYFGAGTRLSVL.

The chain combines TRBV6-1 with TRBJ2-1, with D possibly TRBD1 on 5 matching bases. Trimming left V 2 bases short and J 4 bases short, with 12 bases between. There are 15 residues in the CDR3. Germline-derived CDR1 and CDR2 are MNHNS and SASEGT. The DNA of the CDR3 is TGTGCCAGCAGTGAATCCAGGGTTTTATACAATGAGCAGTTCTTC. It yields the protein CASSESRVLYNEQFF.

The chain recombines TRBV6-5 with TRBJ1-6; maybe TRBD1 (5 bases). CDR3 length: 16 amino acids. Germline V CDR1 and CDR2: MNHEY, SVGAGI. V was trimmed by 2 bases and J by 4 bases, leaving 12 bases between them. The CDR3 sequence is CASSYGREIYNSPLHF. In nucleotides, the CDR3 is TGTGCCAGCAGTTACGGCAGGGAAATTTATAATTCACCCCTCCACTTT.

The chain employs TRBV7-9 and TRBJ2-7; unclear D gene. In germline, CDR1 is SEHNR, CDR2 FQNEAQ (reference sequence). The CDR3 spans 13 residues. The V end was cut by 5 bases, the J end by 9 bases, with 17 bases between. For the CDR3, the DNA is TGTGCCAGCAGCGAAGAAGCCCGGCGCGGGCAGTACTTC. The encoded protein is CASSEEARRGQYF.

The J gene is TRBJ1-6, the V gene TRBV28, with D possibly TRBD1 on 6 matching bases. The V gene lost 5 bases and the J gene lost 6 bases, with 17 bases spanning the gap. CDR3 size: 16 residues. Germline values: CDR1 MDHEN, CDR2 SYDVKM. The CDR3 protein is CASSQLPGQFNSPLHF. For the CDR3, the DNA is TGTGCCAGCAGTCAGCTTCCAGGACAGTTTAATTCACCCCTCCACTTT.

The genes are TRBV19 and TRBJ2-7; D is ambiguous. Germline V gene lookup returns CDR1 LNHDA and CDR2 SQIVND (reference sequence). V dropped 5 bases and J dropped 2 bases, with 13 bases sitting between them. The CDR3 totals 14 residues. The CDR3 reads CASSSGPGPYEQYF. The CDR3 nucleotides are TGTGCCAGTAGTTCCGGGCCCGGGCCCTACGAGCAGTACTTC.